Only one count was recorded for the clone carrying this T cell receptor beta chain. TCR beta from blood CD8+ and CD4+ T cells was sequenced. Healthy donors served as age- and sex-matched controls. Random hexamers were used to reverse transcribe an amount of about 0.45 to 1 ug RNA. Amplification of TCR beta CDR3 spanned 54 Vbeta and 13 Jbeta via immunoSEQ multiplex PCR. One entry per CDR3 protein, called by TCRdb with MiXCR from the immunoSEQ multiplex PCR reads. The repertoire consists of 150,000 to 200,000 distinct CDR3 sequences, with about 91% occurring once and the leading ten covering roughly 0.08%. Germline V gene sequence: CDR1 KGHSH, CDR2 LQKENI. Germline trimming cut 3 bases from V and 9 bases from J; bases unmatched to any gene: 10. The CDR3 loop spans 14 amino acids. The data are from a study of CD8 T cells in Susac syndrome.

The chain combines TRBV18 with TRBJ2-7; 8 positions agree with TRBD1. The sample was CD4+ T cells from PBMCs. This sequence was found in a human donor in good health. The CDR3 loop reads CASSPGQVQIGQYF. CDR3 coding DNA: TGTGCCAGCTCACCGGGACAGGTTCAGATCGGGCAGTACTTC. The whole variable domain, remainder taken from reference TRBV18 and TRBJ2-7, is NAGVMQNPRHLVRRRGQEARLRCSPMKGHSHVYWYRQLPEEGLKFMVYLQKENIIDESGMPKERFSAEFPKEGPSILRIQQVVRGDSAAYFCASSPGQVQIGQYFGPGTRLTVT.